These T cell receptor beta chains were read from a single sample in a study of cytomegalovirus exposure and HLA in healthy donors. Using immunoSEQ multiplex PCR, the repertoire was profiled, and TCRdb retains in-frame clones only, with some absent. The table lists over 100,000 clones, roughly 88% of them singletons. Sequencing was done on a sample of PBMCs. Receptor source: a woman aged 18-29 years in good health and CMV-seropositive. Each CDR3 is given with its conserved first and last residue. The size field is filled for only some rows; it gives once, few, many or a size class.

CASSIQGNIEAFF TRBV19 NA TRBJ1-1
CASSQPLQGHYGYTF TRBV4-1 NA TRBJ1-2
CAWIPSSGNTIYF TRBV30 few TRBJ1-3
CASSSPGWGGSGYGYTF TRBV11-2 NA TRBJ1-2
CASSGSNEQYF TRBV2 few TRBJ2-7
CASSFVTGGVGPGAEAFF TRBV5-1 NA TRBJ1-1
CASSQEGGRGDTQYF TRBV4-3 NA TRBJ2-3
CASSLGGDTEAFF TRBV9 NA TRBJ1-1
CASSLAGVGTEAFF TRBV5-1 NA TRBJ1-1
CASSHFTRQPQHF TRBV28 NA TRBJ1-5
CASSILGSSGYTF TRBV19 NA TRBJ1-2
CASSLGPGNNQPQHF TRBV13 NA TRBJ1-5
CASSPSGSRVGNQPQHF TRBV7-8 NA TRBJ1-5
CASSSWVGTGLSGANVLTF TRBV13 NA TRBJ2-6
CASSPKEKLFF TRBV2 NA TRBJ1-4
CASSLGPDRPNEKLFF TRBV7-9 once TRBJ1-4
CASSAGTDPYGYTF TRBV7-9 NA TRBJ1-2
CASSQGGTVGGYTF TRBV4-2 few TRBJ1-2
CASSLTQGNQPQHF TRBV27 NA TRBJ1-5
CASRAGLAGDNEQFF TRBV2 once TRBJ2-1
CSVLPGTGEYEQYF TRBV29-1 NA TRBJ2-7
CASSMGHLYEQYF TRBV6-1 NA TRBJ2-7
CASRATGKSSGNTIYF TRBV2 NA TRBJ1-3
CASSGSGLIQPQHF TRBV2 NA TRBJ1-5
CASSLFSGGVNEQFF TRBV7-9 NA TRBJ2-1
CASSLGQASYNEQFF TRBV11-3 NA TRBJ2-1
CASSLGRVATNEKLFF TRBV7-6 NA TRBJ1-4
CASSLVGAGTYNSPLHF TRBV5-4 NA TRBJ1-6
CAWRGTTRGFLDYRNQPQHF TRBV30 once TRBJ1-5
CSVDVSGGSTQYF TRBV29-1 NA TRBJ2-3
CAWSVPLGGSYNSPLHF TRBV30 NA TRBJ1-6
CASSLGVGRTYEQYF TRBV5-4 once TRBJ2-7
CASSLVTGGEQFF TRBV7-2 NA TRBJ2-1
CASSPQTVPGNTIYF TRBV7-6 NA TRBJ1-3
CASSAPGQGNYGYTF TRBV6-5 NA TRBJ1-2
CASSWTGSSYEQYF TRBV5-1 NA TRBJ2-7